The 15 T cell receptor beta chains below all came from one sample that was sequenced in a study of response to subunit inactivated influenza vaccine. TCRdb recomputed calls from the RT-PCR reads with MiXCR, one row per CDR3 protein. The data hold 800,000 to 1,000,000 distinct CDR3 sequences, with over 20% observed a single time. The material sequenced was PBMCs from blood, taken 5 days after vaccination. Receptors were obtained from a man aged 50 to 59 who received an inactivated influenza vaccine.

This clonotype was seen more than once but under ten times. The chain uses TRBV12-3 or TRBV12-4 and TRBJ2-7, with 9 positions matching TRBD1. The CDR3 sequence is 13 residues long. J was trimmed by 3 bases and V by 6 bases; bases with no gene match: 3. As DNA, the CDR3 is TGTGCCAGCAGACGACAGGGGGGCTACGAGCAGTACTTC. It translates to CASRRQGGYEQYF.

The V and J genes are TRBV7-9 and TRBJ2-2; 9 bases fit TRBD2. This CDR3 has 15 residues. Germline assignment: CDR1 SEHNR and CDR2 FQNEAQ (reference sequence). J gave up 7 bases and V 10 bases, and 13 bases lay outside the gene matches. The CDR3 sequence: CATFRKEREVGELFF. CDR3 DNA sequence: TGTGCCACCTTTCGGAAGGAGCGGGAGGTCGGGGAGCTGTTTTTT.

V and J are TRBV5-5 and TRBJ2-3; 13 nucleotides match TRBD2. With V trimmed by 4 bases and J by 3 bases, 5 bases remained unmatched. Per germline, CDR1 SGHKS and CDR2 YYEKEE (reference sequence). The CDR3 spans 16 residues. This CDR3 is CASSRGLAGVTDTQYF. The CDR3 nucleotides are TGTGCCAGCAGCCGTGGACTAGCGGGAGTTACAGATACGCAGTATTTT.

This clonotype was detected a few times. The chain has TRBV28 and TRBJ1-2; D is uncertain. Trimming stripped 5 bases from V and 5 bases from J, with 6 bases between. This CDR3 is 11 amino acids long. Germline CDR1 and CDR2: MDHEN and SYDVKM. CDR3 residues: CASSTYYGYTF. In DNA form, the CDR3 reads TGTGCCAGCAGTACCTATTATGGCTACACCTTC.

The chain couples TRBV29-1 to TRBJ2-7, with a possible D match to TRBD2 (8 bases). The CDR3 loop spans 13 amino acids. The germline V and J ends were trimmed by 7 bases and 4 bases, with 17 bases remaining between them. From germline, CDR1 is SQVTM and CDR2 ANQGSEA. CDR3 coding DNA: TGCAGCGCCAGCGGGGGACAGCGATACGAGCAGTACTTC. Translated: CSASGGQRYEQYF.

This chain connects TRBV10-3 to TRBJ1-1; TRBD1 is a possible D gene (6 bases). Germline V gene lookup returns CDR1 ENHRY and CDR2 SYGVKD. The CDR3 spans 14 residues. V was pared by 6 bases and J by 1 base, with 12 bases between. The CDR3 spells CAIRGKTGNTEAFF. CDR3 sequence (DNA): TGTGCCATCAGGGGCAAGACAGGGAACACTGAAGCTTTCTTT.

The chain recombines TRBV2 with TRBJ1-4; possible D gene TRBD1, 6 bases. The CDR3 is 15 residues long. Germline V gene data show CDR1 as SNHLY and CDR2 as FYNNEI. Trimming shortened V by 4 bases and J by 7 bases, and 16 bases separated the two germline ends. The CDR3 loop is CASSAERGAGEKLFF. The CDR3 DNA sequence: TGTGCCAGCAGTGCGGAACGGGGGGCTGGTGAAAAACTGTTTTTT.

This clonotype was observed a few times. This sequence joins TRBV7-2 and TRBJ1-6; weak D call: TRBD1 (5 bases). The CDR3 sequence is 15 residues long. With 2 bases removed from V and 5 bases from J, the gap between germline ends came to 10 bases. Germline V gene sequence: CDR1 SGHTA, CDR2 FQGNSA. The CDR3 protein is CASSLRTGDNSPLHF. The CDR3 DNA is TGTGCCAGCAGCTTACGCACGGGGGATAATTCACCCCTCCACTTT.

The chain recombines TRBV28 with TRBJ2-7; a weak D match, TRBD1 (6 bases). Germline-derived CDR1 and CDR2 are MDHEN and SYDVKM. There are 15 residues in the CDR3. The V gene lost 3 bases and the J gene lost 3 bases, with 15 bases spanning the gap. CDR3 bases: TGTGCCAGCAGTTTGTCTACAGGGCCTGTCTACGAGCAGTACTTC. Protein: CASSLSTGPVYEQYF.

The genes are TRBV18 and TRBJ2-7, with TRBD1 matching over 11 bases. Germline CDR1 KGHSH, CDR2 LQKENI. The CDR3 contains 17 residues. V lost 6 bases, J lost 0 bases, and 10 bases stayed unmatched. The CDR3 loop is CASSAGTGGYYSYEQYF. The CDR3 DNA is TGTGCCAGCTCCGCCGGGACAGGGGGTTATTACTCCTACGAGCAGTACTTC.

This chain joins TRBV20-1 and TRBJ2-7; 8 bases fit TRBD2. CDR3 size: 13 residues. With 4 bases clipped from V and 2 bases from J, the junction kept 4 bases outside the gene matches. Germline V CDR1 and CDR2: DFQATT, SNEGSKA (reference sequence). CDR3 region: CSATQGLAYEQYF. CDR3 DNA sequence: TGCAGTGCTACACAGGGACTAGCCTACGAGCAGTACTTC.

The rearrangement joins TRBV7-3 to TRBJ2-2; tentatively, D is TRBD2 (6 bases). The CDR3 consists of 15 residues. V was trimmed by 0 bases and J by 7 bases, leaving 12 bases between them. The germline gives CDR1 SGHTA, CDR2 FQGTGA. The CDR3 bases are TGTGCCAGCAGCTTAACTAGCGGATGGGGCGGGGAGCTGTTTTTT. The encoded protein is CASSLTSGWGGELFF.

This clonotype showed up just a few times. The CDR3 is CASTSRSGDTQYF. Here the CDR3 DNA reads TGTGCCAGCACTTCCAGGAGTGGCGATACGCAGTATTTT. The chain carries TRBV7-2 and TRBJ2-3; the D is unclear. V gave up 7 bases and J gave up 6 bases, with 14 bases separating them. CDR3 length equals 13 residues. Germline V gene lookup returns CDR1 SGHTA and CDR2 FQGNSA.

This clonotype was seen more than once but under ten times. V gene TRBV2 combines with J gene TRBJ1-4, with no clear D. The CDR3 runs 14 residues. V lost 6 bases to trimming and J lost 0 bases, with 8 bases between them. Germline CDR1 is SNHLY and CDR2 is FYNNEI. The DNA for the CDR3 is TGTGCCAGCAGGAGAGTAACAACTAATGAAAAACTGTTTTTT. Its translation is CASRRVTTNEKLFF.

The chain combines TRBV6-6 with TRBJ1-4, with D uncertain. The V gene's germline CDR1 is MNHNY and CDR2 SVGAGI (reference sequence). V lost 8 bases, J lost 0 bases, and 7 bases lay in between. This CDR3 has 13 amino acids. The CDR3 nucleotides read TGTGCCAGCCGGCGGACAACTAATGAAAAACTGTTTTTT. Its protein is CASRRTTNEKLFF.